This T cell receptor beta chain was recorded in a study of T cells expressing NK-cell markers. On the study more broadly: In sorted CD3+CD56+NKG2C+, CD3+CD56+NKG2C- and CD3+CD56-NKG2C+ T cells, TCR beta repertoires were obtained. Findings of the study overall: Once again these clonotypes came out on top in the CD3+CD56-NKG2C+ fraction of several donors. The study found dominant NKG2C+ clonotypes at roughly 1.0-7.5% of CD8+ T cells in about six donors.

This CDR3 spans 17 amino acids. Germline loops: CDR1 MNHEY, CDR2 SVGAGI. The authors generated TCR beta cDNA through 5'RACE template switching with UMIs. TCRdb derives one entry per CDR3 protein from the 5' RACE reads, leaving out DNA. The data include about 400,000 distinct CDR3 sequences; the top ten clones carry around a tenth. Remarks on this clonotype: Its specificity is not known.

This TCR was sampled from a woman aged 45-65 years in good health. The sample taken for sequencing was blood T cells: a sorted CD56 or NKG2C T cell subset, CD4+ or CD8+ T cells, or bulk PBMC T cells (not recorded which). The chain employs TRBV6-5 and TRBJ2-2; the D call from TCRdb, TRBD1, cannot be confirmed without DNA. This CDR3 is CASSPLSRQGASGELFF.